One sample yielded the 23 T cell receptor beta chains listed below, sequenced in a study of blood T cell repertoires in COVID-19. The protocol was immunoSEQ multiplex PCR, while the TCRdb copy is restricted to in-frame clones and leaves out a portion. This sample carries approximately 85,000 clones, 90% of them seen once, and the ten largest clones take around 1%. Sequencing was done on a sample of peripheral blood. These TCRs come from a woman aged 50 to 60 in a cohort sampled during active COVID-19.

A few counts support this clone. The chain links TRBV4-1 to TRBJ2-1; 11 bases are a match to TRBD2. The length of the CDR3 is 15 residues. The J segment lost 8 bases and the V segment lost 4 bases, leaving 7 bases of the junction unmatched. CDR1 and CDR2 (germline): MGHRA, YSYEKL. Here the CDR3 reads CASSPIAGGEDEQFF. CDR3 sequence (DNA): TGCGCCAGCAGCCCGATAGCGGGAGGGGAAGATGAGCAGTTCTTC.

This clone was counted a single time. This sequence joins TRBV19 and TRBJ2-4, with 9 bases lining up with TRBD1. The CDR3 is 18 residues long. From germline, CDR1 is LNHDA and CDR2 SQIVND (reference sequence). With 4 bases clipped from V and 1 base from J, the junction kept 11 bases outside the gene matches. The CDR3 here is CASSTLDRGRMAKNIQYF. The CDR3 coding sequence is TGTGCCAGTAGTACCCTGGACAGGGGAAGGATGGCCAAAAACATTCAGTACTTC.

The CDR3 sequence: CASSPGGAGINEQFF. The CDR3 bases are TGTGCCAGCAGCCCGGGGGGAGCGGGGATCAATGAGCAGTTCTTC. The chain combines TRBV7-9 with TRBJ2-1, with 7 bases fitting TRBD2. This CDR3 has 15 residues. The germline V gene encodes CDR1 SEHNR and CDR2 FQNEAQ (reference sequence). Trimming cost V 5 bases and J 6 bases; bases outside gene matches: 10.

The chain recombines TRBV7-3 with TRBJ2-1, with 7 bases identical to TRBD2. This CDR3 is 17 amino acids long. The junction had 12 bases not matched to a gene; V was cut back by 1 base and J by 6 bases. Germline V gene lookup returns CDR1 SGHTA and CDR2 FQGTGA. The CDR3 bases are TGTGCCAGCAGCTTAAATATCGGAGGGACGGGAGGCAATGAGCAGTTCTTC. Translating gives CASSLNIGGTGGNEQFF.

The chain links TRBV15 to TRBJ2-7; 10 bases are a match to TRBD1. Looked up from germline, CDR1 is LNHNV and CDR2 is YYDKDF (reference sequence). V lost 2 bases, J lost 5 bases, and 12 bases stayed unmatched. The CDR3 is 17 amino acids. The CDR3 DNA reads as TGTGCCACCAGCAGAACCCTCGAGACAGGGGGCGGCGACGAGCAGTACTTC. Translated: CATSRTLETGGGDEQYF.

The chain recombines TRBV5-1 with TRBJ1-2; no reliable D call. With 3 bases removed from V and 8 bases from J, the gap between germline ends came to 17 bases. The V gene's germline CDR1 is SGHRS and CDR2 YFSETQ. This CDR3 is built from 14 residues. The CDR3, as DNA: TGCGCCAGCAGCTACCTCGCAGGATCCCAGGGCTACACCTTC. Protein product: CASSYLAGSQGYTF.

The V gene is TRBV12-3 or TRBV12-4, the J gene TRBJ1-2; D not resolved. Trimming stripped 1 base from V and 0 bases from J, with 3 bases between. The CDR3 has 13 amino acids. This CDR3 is CASSLDTNYGYTF. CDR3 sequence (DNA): TGTGCCAGCAGTTTAGACACTAACTATGGCTACACCTTC.

CDR3 bases: TGCGCCAGCAGCTTCTCCTTCTCCGGACTAGCGACTTCGGAGCAGTACTTC. Translation gives CASSFSFSGLATSEQYF. V and J are TRBV4-1 and TRBJ2-7; 9 positions match TRBD2. CDR1 is MGHRA, CDR2 YSYEKL, per germline. After removal of 5 bases from V and 7 bases from J, the junction contained 18 bases not matched to a gene. The CDR3 totals 17 residues.

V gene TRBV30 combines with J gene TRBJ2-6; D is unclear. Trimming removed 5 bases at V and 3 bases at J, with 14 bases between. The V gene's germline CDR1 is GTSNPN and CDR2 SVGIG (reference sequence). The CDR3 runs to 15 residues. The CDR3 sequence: CAWWSGFHGANVLTF. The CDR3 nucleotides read TGTGCCTGGTGGAGTGGGTTCCATGGGGCCAACGTCCTGACTTTC.

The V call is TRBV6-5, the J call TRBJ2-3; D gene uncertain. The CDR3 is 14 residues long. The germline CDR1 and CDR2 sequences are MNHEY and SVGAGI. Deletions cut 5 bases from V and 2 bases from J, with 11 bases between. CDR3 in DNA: TGTGCCAGCAGTCAAACTCCCTACACAGATACGCAGTATTTT. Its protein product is CASSQTPYTDTQYF.

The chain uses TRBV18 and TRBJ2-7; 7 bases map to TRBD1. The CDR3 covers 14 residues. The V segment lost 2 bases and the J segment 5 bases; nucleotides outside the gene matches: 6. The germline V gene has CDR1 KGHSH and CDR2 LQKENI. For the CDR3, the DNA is TGTGCCAGCTCACCAACGGAAAGGGGGCACGAGCAGTACTTC. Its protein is CASSPTERGHEQYF.

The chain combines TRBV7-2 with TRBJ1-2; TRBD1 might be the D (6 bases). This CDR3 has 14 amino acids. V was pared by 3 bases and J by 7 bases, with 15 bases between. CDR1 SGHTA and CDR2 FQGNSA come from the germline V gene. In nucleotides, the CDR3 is TGTGCCAGCAGCTTCCCCTCAGGGGCTGGTGGCTACACCTTC. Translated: CASSFPSGAGGYTF.

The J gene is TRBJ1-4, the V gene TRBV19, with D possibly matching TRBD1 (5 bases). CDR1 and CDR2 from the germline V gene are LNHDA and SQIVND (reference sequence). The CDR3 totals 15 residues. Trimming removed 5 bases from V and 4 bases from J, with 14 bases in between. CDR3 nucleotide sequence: TGTGCCAGTAGTCTCATCGGGGGAGTTAATGAAAAACTGTTTTTT. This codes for CASSLIGGVNEKLFF.

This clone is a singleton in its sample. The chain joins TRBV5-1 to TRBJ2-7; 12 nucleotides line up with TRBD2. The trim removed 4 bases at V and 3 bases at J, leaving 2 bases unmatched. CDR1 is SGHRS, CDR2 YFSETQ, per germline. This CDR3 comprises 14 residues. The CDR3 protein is CASSRTSGIYEQYF. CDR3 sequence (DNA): TGCGCCAGCAGCCGGACTAGCGGGATCTACGAGCAGTACTTC. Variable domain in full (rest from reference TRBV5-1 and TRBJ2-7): KAGVTQTPRYLIKTRGQQVTLSCSPISGHRSVSWYQQTPGQGLQFLFEYFSETQRNKGNFPGRFSGRQFSNSRSEMNVSTLELGDSALYLCASSRTSGIYEQYFGPGTRLTVT.

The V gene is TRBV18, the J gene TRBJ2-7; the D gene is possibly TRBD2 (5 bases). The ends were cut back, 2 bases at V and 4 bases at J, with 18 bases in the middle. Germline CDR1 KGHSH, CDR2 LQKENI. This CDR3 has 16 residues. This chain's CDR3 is CASSPGIKEGAYEQYF. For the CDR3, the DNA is TGTGCCAGCTCACCAGGGATCAAAGAGGGTGCATACGAGCAGTACTTC.

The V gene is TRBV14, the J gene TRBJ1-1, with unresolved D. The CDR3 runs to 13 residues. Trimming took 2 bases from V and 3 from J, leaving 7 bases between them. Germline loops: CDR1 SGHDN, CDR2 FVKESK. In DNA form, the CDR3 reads TGTGCCAGCAGCCAACTCACTGACACTGAAGCTTTCTTT. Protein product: CASSQLTDTEAFF.

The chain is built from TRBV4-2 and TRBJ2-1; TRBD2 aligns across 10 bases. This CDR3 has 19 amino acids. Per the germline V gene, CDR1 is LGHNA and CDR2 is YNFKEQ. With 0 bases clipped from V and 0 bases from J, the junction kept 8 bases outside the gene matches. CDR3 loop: CASSQDPSSGGSSYNEQFF. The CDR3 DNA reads TGTGCCAGCAGCCAAGACCCTTCTAGCGGGGGAAGCTCCTACAATGAGCAGTTCTTC.

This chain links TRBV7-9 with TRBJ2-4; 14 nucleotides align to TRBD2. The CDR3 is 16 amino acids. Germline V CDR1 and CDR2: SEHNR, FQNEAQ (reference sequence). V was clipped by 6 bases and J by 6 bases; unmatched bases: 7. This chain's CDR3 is CASRPPGLAGVNIQYF. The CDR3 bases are TGTGCCAGCAGGCCACCGGGACTAGCGGGGGTAAACATTCAGTACTTC.

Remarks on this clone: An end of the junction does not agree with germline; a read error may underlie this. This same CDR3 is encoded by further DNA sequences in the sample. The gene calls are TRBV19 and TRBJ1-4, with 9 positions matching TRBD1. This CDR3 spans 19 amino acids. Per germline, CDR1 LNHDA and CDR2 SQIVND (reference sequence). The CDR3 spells CASSLGTGRGFATNEKLFF. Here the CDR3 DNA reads TGTGCCAGTAGTCTTGGGACAGGGAGGGGATTTGCAACTAATGAAAAGCTGTTTTTT.

CDR3 residues: CSARTGAGETQYF. The CDR3 region has the DNA TGCAGCGCCCGGACAGGGGCGGGGGAGACCCAGTACTTC. V gene TRBV29-1 combines with J gene TRBJ2-5; 9 bases map to TRBD1. V lost 7 bases and J lost 5; bases outside the gene matches: 8. The CDR3 loop spans 13 amino acids. Germline-derived CDR1 and CDR2 are SQVTM and ANQGSEA.

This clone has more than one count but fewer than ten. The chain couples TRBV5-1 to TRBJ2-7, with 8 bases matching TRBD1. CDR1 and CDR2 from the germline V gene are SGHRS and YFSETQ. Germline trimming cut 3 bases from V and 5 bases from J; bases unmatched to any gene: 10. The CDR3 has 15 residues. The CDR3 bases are TGCGCCAGCAGCTCCGGACAGGGCAAAGGGAACGAGCAGTACTTC. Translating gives CASSSGQGKGNEQYF.

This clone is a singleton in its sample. Written as DNA, the CDR3 is TGTGCCAGCAGTGGGGGGGAGGGGGAGACACCCTACGAGCAGTACTTC. Amino acids: CASSGGEGETPYEQYF. The rearrangement joins TRBV2 to TRBJ2-7; D is perhaps TRBD2 (7 bases). The CDR3 consists of 16 residues. Trimming removed 4 bases from V and 2 bases from J, with 18 bases in between. Germline V gene sequence: CDR1 SNHLY, CDR2 FYNNEI.

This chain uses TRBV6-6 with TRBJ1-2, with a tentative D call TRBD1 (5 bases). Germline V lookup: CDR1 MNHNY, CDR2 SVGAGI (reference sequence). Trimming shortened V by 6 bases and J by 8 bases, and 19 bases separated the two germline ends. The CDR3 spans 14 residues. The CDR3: CASSIKAGPNGYTF. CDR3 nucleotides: TGTGCCAGCAGCATTAAGGCAGGGCCAAACGGCTACACCTTC.